A selection of T cell receptor beta chains follows, all from one sample in a study of blood T cell repertoires in COVID-19. The method was immunoSEQ multiplex PCR; TCRdb's version includes in-frame clones alone and lacks a portion of them. Seen here are 150,000 to 200,000 clones, around 80% observed once, and the top ten hold around 13%. The specimen was peripheral blood. The receptor set was obtained from a woman aged 70-85 years with COVID-19, enrolled during active disease. The CDR3 runs from the conserved cysteine through the conserved F or W. Not all rows give a size; the values are once, few, many and, for expanded clones, a class.

TRBJ2-7 TRBV6-5 NA CASTGPTGYEQYF
TRBJ2-3 TRBV19 NA CASTAGGITQYF
TRBJ1-2 TRBV3-1/TRBV3-2 NA CASSQDRRYYGYTF
TRBJ2-5 TRBV10-3 NA CAISVKPVETQYF
TRBJ2-7 TRBV5-4 NA CASSGGLGERVQPYEQYF
TRBJ1-6 TRBV5-4 NA CASSLQGARNSPLHF
TRBJ2-2 TRBV27 NA CASSWDRAVGELFF
TRBJ1-1 TRBV5-1 once CASSLVEQNTEAFF
TRBJ1-2 TRBV28 NA CASTSPPGDLIRGYTF
TRBJ1-6 TRBV7-9 NA CASSPPSGLGNSPLHF
TRBJ2-3 TRBV4-1 NA CASSQDTGTGGFNTQYF
TRBJ2-1 TRBV18 NA CASSPYDRNDNEQFF
TRBJ1-2 TRBV19 once CASRRTGEGYGYTF
TRBJ2-1 TRBV5-5 NA CASSGLAGVGGYNEQFF
TRBJ2-5 TRBV5-4 NA CASSPVPTGSETQYF
TRBJ1-6 TRBV11-2 once CASSSRMGDRVSPLHF